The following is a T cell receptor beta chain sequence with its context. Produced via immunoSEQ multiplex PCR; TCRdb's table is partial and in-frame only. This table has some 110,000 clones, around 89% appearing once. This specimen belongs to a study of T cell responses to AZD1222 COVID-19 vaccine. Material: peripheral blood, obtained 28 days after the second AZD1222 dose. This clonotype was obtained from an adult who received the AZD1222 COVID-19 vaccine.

For the CDR3, the DNA is TGTGCCAGCAGCTTAGGGTCTTTTGGGAGGTACGAGCAGTACTTC. Its protein is CASSLGSFGRYEQYF. This chain connects TRBV11-3 to TRBJ2-7, with D possibly being TRBD2 (6 bases). Germline CDR1 SGHNT, CDR2 YENEEA. Trimming removed 1 base at V and 4 bases at J, with 14 bases between. There are 15 residues in the CDR3.